The sequence of this T cell receptor (beta chain) was determined in a study of blood T cells in healthy people across ages. Whole-study results and caveats: In long-lived donors, naive CD4+ cell counts and diversity exceeded those of aged donors. Strong correlation was found linking TCR beta diversity to naive T cell percentage.

The use of a sample-barcoded 5' primer and a J-beta primer mix characterized a second PCR of roughly 6 to 11 cycles. Each sample provided no less than 2.5 million CDR3-containing paired-end reads. MiXCR, applied by TCRdb to the 5' RACE reads, yields one record per CDR3 protein. This table holds more than 1,000,000 distinct CDR3 sequences, less than 25% found once. As for this clonotype: Its matching antigen is unknown.

CDR1 is SGHDN and CDR2 is FVKESK in the germline V gene. CDR3 size: 13 residues. V was clipped by 6 bases and J by 3 bases, with 12 bases between them. This sample also appeared in a second study, on T cells of mothers and their children. That study reports: Researchers put all of the extracted RNA into cDNA synthesis, using roughly 1.5 ug per 15 ul.

The sequence came from a girl aged 2 to 9 in good health. This chain joins TRBV14 and TRBJ2-7; D call uncertain. The sequencing input was blood. CDR3 residues: CASRNGGYYEQYF. Here the CDR3 DNA reads TGTGCCAGCAGAAATGGCGGATACTACGAGCAGTACTTC.